The 14 T cell receptor beta chains below all came from one sample that was sequenced in a study of cytomegalovirus exposure and HLA in healthy donors. PCR primers comprised 60 Vbeta and 13 Jbeta primers. Clones were read by immunoSEQ multiplex PCR, and TCRdb kept only the in-frame ones, dropping some. The repertoire holds 150,000 to 200,000 clones, with 81% as singletons. The sample was PBMCs. The receptor set was obtained from a young man in good health and CMV-seronegative.

The chain has TRBV28 and TRBJ1-4; 8 bases are a match to TRBD1. The CDR3 is 17 amino acids. Unmatched junction bases numbered 9, after V lost 3 bases and J lost 3 bases. Per the germline V gene, CDR1 is MDHEN and CDR2 is SYDVKM. CDR3 nucleotide sequence: TGTGCCAGCAGTTTGGGACAGGCGAGGCGGTCTAATGAAAAACTGTTTTTT. As protein: CASSLGQARRSNEKLFF.

The genes are TRBV28 and TRBJ1-5, with 8 bases lining up with TRBD1. Trimming at V came to 5 bases and at J to 5 bases, leaving 8 bases not matched to a gene. The CDR3 has 15 residues. The germline V gene encodes CDR1 MDHEN and CDR2 SYDVKM. The DNA of the CDR3 is TGTGCCAGCAGTCTGGGGGTGACAGGGGATCAGCCCCAGCATTTT. This codes for CASSLGVTGDQPQHF.

This chain connects TRBV27 to TRBJ1-5; D possibly corresponds to TRBD1 (5 bases). V shed 6 bases and J shed 1 base, with 10 bases lying between them. CDR3 length equals 14 residues. Germline-derived CDR1 and CDR2 are MNHEY and SMNVEV (reference sequence). This chain's CDR3 is CASRPGHSNQPQHF. The CDR3 DNA is TGTGCCAGCAGGCCCGGACACAGCAATCAGCCCCAGCATTTT.

This clone occurred once. The chain carries TRBV29-1 and TRBJ2-1; TRBD1 agrees at 8 bases. Germline V gene lookup returns CDR1 SQVTM and CDR2 ANQGSEA. There are 13 residues in the CDR3. V shed 7 bases, J shed 2 bases, and the junction held 4 bases outside the gene matches. The CDR3 loop is CSGGTGTYNEQFF. The CDR3 DNA reads as TGCAGCGGCGGGACAGGAACCTACAATGAGCAGTTCTTC.

The chain uses TRBV18 and TRBJ1-1, with 8 bases matching TRBD1. J lost 7 bases, V lost 5 bases, and 3 bases had no gene match. This CDR3 spans 12 amino acids. Looked up from germline, CDR1 is KGHSH and CDR2 is LQKENI. The CDR3 here is CASSAGTGEAFF. CDR3 sequence (DNA): TGTGCCAGCTCAGCCGGGACAGGTGAAGCTTTCTTT.

The V call is TRBV2, the J call TRBJ2-1, with D perhaps matching TRBD1 (5 bases). Trimming left V 1 base short and J 7 bases short, with 14 bases between. CDR3 length: 15 residues. The germline V gene has CDR1 SNHLY and CDR2 FYNNEI. For the CDR3, the DNA is TGTGCCAGCAGTGAAGGGCAGGGAAGGAAAAATGAGCAGTTCTTC. This gives the protein CASSEGQGRKNEQFF.

To note about this clone: Other DNA sequences in this sample translate to the same CDR3. The chain recombines TRBV10-2 with TRBJ1-5, with no clear D. This CDR3 is 15 amino acids long. The germline V gene has CDR1 WSHSY and CDR2 SAAADI. The V end was cut by 6 bases, the J end by 4 bases, with 16 bases between. The CDR3 coding sequence is TGCGCCAGCAGCGGGGTCCTCTTAGCAAATCAGCCCCAGCATTTT. The encoded protein is CASSGVLLANQPQHF.

The rearrangement joins TRBV6-5 to TRBJ1-4; unclear D gene. The length of the CDR3 is 13 residues. Trimming left V 5 bases short and J 1 base short, with 5 bases between. The germline gives CDR1 MNHEY, CDR2 SVGAGI. DNA of the CDR3: TGTGCCAGCAGTCCGGTAACTAATGAAAAACTGTTTTTT. Its protein is CASSPVTNEKLFF.

This clone has just a few counts. This chain links TRBV6-1 with TRBJ2-7; unclear D gene. Trimming removed 8 bases from V and 4 bases from J, with 15 bases in between. This CDR3 has 13 residues. CDR1 MNHNS and CDR2 SASEGT come from the germline V gene. The CDR3 protein is CASETSQSYEQYF. The CDR3 region has the DNA TGTGCCAGCGAGACGTCACAGTCTTACGAGCAGTACTTC.

This rearrangement joins TRBV25-1 to TRBJ2-7; D not resolved. Germline V lookup: CDR1 MGHDK, CDR2 SYGVNS. The CDR3 runs 14 residues. V was cut by 3 bases and J by 0 bases, with 9 bases left in between. The CDR3 DNA sequence: TGTGCCAGCAGTGATTTCAGGATCTCCTACGAGCAGTACTTC. It specifies CASSDFRISYEQYF.

The rearrangement uses TRBV7-6 and TRBJ1-2; no clear D. The CDR3 is 12 amino acids. Germline V CDR1 and CDR2: SGHVS, FNYEAQ. V dropped 5 bases and J dropped 2 bases, with 6 bases sitting between them. In DNA, the CDR3 is TGTGCCAGCAGCCGCGGGAACTATGGCTACACCTTC. Translation gives CASSRGNYGYTF.

This chain links TRBV21-1 with TRBJ2-2; the D call in the table, TRBD1, was not verified against the DNA. TRBV21-1 is shown as a pseudogene. This CDR3 spans 19 amino acids. CDR3: CASSKRSVIDNRNTGELFF. CDR3 in DNA: TGTGCCAGCAGCAAACGATCGGTTATTGACAATCGGAACACCGGGGAGCTGTTTTTT.

The chain joins TRBV5-1 to TRBJ2-7; TRBD1 matches 9 bases. V was pared by 1 base and J by 6 bases, with 5 bases of the junction left unmatched. The CDR3 is 14 amino acids. Germline V gene data show CDR1 as SGHRS and CDR2 as YFSETQ. The CDR3 nucleotides read TGCGCCAGCAGCTTGCTGGGACAGGGTATCGAGCAGTACTTC. Translation: CASSLLGQGIEQYF.

The genes are TRBV29-1 and TRBJ2-3; 13 nucleotides align to TRBD2. There are 13 residues in the CDR3. Germline V gives CDR1 SQVTM, CDR2 ANQGSEA. V lost 7 bases and J lost 5; bases outside the gene matches: 3. CDR3 protein: CSATSGGGDTQYF. The CDR3 region has the DNA TGCAGCGCTACTAGCGGGGGGGGAGATACGCAGTATTTT.